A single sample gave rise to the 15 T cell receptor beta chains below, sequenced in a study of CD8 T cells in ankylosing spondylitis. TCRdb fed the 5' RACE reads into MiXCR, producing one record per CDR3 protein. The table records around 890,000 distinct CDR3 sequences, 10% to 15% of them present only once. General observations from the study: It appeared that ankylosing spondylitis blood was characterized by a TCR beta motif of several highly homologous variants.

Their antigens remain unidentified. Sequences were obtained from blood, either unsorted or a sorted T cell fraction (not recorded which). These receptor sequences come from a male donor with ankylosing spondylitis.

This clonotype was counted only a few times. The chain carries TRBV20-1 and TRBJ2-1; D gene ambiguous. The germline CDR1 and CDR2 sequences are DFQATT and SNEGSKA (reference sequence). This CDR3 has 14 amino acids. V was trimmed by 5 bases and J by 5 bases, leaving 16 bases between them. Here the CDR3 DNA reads TGCAGTGCTCCCCCCACCGAGCGCAACAATGAGCAGTTCTTC. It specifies CSAPPTERNNEQFF.

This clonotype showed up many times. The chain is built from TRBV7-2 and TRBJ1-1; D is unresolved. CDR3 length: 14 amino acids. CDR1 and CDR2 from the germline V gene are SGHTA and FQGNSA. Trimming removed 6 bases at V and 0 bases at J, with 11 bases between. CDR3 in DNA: TGTGCCAGCAGGATTTCGACACTGAACACTGAAGCTTTCTTT. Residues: CASRISTLNTEAFF. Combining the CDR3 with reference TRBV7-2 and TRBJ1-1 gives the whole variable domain GAGVSQSPSNKVTEKGKDVELRCDPISGHTALYWYRQSLGQGLEFLIYFQGNSAPDKSGLPSDRFSAERTGGSVSTLTIQRTQQEDSAVYLCASRISTLNTEAFFGQGTRLTVV.

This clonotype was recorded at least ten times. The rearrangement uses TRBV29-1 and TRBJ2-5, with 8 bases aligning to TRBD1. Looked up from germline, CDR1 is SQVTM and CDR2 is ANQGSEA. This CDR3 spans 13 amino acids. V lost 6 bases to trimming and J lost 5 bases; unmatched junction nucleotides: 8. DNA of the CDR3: TGCAGCGTGAGCCGGGACAGGAGGGAGACCCAGTACTTC. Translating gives CSVSRDRRETQYF.

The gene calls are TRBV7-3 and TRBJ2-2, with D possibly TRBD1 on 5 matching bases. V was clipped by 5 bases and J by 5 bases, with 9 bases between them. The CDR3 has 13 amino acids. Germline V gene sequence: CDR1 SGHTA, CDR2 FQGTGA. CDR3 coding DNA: TGTGCCAGCAGCCAAAAGGGGACCGGGGAGCTGTTTTTT. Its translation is CASSQKGTGELFF. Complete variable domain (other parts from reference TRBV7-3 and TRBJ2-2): GAGVSQTPSNKVTEKGKYVELRCDPISGHTALYWYRQSLGQGPEFLIYFQGTGAADDSGLPNDRFFAVRPEGSVSTLKIQRTERGDSAVYLCASSQKGTGELFFGEGSRLTVL.

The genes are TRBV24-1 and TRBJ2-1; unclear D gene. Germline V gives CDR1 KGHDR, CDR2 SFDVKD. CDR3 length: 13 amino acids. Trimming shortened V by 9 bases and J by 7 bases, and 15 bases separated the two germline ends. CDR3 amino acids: CATRGGLGNEQFF. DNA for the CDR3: TGTGCCACCCGTGGTGGGTTAGGAAATGAGCAGTTCTTC.

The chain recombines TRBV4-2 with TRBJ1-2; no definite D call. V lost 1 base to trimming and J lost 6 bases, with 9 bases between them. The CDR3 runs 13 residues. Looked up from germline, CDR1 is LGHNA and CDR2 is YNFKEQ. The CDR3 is CASSQVLSDGYTF. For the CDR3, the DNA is TGTGCCAGCAGCCAAGTTCTGTCAGATGGCTACACCTTC.

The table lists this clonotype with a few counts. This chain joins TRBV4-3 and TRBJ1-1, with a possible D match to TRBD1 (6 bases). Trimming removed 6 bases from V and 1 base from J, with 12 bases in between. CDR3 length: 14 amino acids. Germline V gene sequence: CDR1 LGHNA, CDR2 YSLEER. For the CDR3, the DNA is TGCGCCAGCAGTGTCTCGGGGGCGAACACTGAAGCTTTCTTT. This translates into CASSVSGANTEAFF.

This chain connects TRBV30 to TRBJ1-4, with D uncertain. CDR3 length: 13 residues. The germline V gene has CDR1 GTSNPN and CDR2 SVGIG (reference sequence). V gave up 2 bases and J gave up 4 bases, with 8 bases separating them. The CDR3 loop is CAWSRSLNEKLFF. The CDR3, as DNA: TGTGCCTGGAGTCGCAGCCTTAATGAAAAACTGTTTTTT.

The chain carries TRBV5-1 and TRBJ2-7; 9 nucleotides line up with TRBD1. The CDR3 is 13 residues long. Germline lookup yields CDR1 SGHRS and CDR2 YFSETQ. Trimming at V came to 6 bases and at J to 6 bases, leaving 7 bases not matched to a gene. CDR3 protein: CASKGTGIGEQYF. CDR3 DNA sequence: TGCGCCAGCAAAGGGACAGGGATAGGCGAGCAGTACTTC.

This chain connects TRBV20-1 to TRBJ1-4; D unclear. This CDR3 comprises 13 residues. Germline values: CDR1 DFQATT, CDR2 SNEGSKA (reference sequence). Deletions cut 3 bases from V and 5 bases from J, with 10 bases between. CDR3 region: CSARSVLNEKLFF. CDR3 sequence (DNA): TGCAGTGCTAGGAGTGTCCTCAATGAAAAACTGTTTTTT.

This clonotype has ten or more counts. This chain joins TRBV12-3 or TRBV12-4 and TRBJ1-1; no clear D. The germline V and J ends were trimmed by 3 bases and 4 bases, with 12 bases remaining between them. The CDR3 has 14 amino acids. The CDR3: CASSFSDWGTEAFF. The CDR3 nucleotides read TGTGCCAGCAGTTTTTCCGACTGGGGCACTGAAGCTTTCTTT.

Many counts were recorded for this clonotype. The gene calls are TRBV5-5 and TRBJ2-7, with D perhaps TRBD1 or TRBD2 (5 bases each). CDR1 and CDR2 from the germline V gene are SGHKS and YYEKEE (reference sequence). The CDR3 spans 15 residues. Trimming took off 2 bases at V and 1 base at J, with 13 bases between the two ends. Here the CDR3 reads CASSLGAGRSYEQYF. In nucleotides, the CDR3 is TGTGCCAGCAGCTTAGGGGCAGGGAGATCCTACGAGCAGTACTTC.

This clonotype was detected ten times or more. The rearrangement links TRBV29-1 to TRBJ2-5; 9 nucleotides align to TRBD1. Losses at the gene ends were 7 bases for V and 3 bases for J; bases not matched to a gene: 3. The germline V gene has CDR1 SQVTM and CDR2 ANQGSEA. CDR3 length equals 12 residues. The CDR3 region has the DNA TGCAGCGCCCGGACAGGGGAAGAGACCCAGTACTTC. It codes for CSARTGEETQYF.

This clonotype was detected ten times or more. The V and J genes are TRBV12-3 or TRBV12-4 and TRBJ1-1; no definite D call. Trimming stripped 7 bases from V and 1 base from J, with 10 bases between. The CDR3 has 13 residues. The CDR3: CASTEQTNTEAFF. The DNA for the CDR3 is TGTGCCAGCACCGAACAGACGAACACTGAAGCTTTCTTT.

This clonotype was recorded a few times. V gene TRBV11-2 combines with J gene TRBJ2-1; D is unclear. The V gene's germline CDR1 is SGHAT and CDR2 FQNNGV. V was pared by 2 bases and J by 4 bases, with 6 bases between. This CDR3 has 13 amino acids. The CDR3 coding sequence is TGTGCCAGCAGCTTACTCGAATACAATGAGCAGTTCTTC. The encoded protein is CASSLLEYNEQFF.